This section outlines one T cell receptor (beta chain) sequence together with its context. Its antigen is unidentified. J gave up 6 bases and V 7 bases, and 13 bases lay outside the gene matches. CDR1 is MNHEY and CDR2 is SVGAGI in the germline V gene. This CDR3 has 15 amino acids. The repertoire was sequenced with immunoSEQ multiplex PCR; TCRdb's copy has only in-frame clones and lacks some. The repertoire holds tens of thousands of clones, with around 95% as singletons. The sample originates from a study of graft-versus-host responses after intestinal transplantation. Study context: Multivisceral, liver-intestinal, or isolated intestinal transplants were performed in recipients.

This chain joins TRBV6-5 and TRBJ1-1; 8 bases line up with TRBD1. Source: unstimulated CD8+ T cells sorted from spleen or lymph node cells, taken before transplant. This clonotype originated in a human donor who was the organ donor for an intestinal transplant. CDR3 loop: CASIPPTGAIAEAFF. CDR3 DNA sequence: TGTGCCAGCATTCCCCCGACAGGGGCAATCGCTGAAGCTTTCTTT.